This TCR beta chain is from a study of T-cell memory formation after mild COVID-19. Germline V lookup: CDR1 SQVTM, CDR2 ANQGSEA. The V and J ends lost 6 bases and 0 bases respectively, with 15 bases between them. The CDR3 is made up of 15 amino acids. TCRdb re-called the 5' RACE reads with MiXCR, one entry per CDR3 protein. The sample records around 440,000 distinct CDR3 sequences, over 15% being singletons. The rearrangement uses TRBV29-1 and TRBJ2-4; the D gene is possibly TRBD2 (6 bases). This clonotype was obtained from an adult woman who had mild COVID-19 (a few samples of this study predate the infection). Cell type and time point are not known. Sequencing input: PBMCs or a T cell subset sorted from them (not recorded which). The DNA of the CDR3 is TGCAGCGTCCGGGGGACTGAGCTAGCCAAAAACATTCAGTACTTC. This gives the protein CSVRGTELAKNIQYF.